This entry is about one TCR beta chain. Antigen: not known. Trimming cost V 5 bases and J 4 bases, with 18 bases left between them. This CDR3 comprises 15 residues. Germline V gene lookup returns CDR1 SGHKS and CDR2 YYEKEE (reference sequence). This sample stems from a study of T cells in Graves' hyperthyroidism and ophthalmopathy. This sample holds PBMCs from about 9.3 ml fresh peripheral blood. RNA transcripts yielded amplified TCR beta CDR3 regions. RT-PCR in the first round (using the HTBI primer set) targeted the TCR CDR3. TCRdb processed the multiplex PCR reads anew with MiXCR; each CDR3 protein has one entry. The sample includes 560,000 or so distinct CDR3 sequences, 15% to 20% seen only once; the top ten take 40% to 50%. Overall study results and limits: Most expanded thyroid clonotypes above 0.001 also appeared in blood.

V usage is TRBV5-5 and J usage is TRBJ1-1, with no clear D. The origin of this receptor is a man aged 35 to 55 with Graves' ophthalmopathy. The sample taken for sequencing was blood. The CDR3: CASRSGPPSSTEAFF. CDR3 nucleotide sequence: TGTGCCAGCAGATCCGGACCCCCTTCGAGCACTGAAGCTTTCTTT.